These T cell receptor beta chains were read from a single sample in a study of cytomegalovirus exposure and HLA in healthy donors. TCRdb's table, derived via immunoSEQ multiplex PCR, lists solely in-frame clones and lacks some. The data show tens of thousands of clones, more than 75% seen once. The sequencing sample was made of PBMCs. The receptor source for this set is a woman aged 45-65 years in good health and CMV-seropositive. The CDR3 runs from the conserved cysteine through the conserved F or W. A D gene is named only where the DNA matches it firmly. Expanded clones are given a class, and other clones once, few, many or no size at all.

-,-,TRBV5-1,TRBJ1-2,CASSSQGSNYGYTF,TGCGCCAGCAGCTCACAGGGTTCTAACTATGGCTACACCTTC
TRBD1,-,TRBV7-2,TRBJ1-2,CASSLALPGGAGYTF,TGTGCCAGCAGCTTAGCATTGCCAGGGGGAGCTGGCTACACCTTC
-,-,TRBV2,TRBJ1-1,CASSEGGRTEAFF,TGTGCCAGCAGTGAGGGGGGTAGAACTGAAGCTTTCTTT
-,few,TRBV2,TRBJ2-5,CASSPELEETQYF,TGTGCCAGCAGTCCAGAACTAGAAGAGACCCAGTACTTC
TRBD1,-,TRBV5-1,TRBJ2-1,CATGTGTNNEQFF,TGCGCCACCGGGACAGGGACAAACAATGAGCAGTTCTTC
-,-,TRBV2,TRBJ1-4,CASGSEFNEKLFF,TGTGCCAGTGGGTCGGAGTTCAATGAAAAACTGTTTTTT
TRBD2,-,TRBV5-1,TRBJ2-4,CASSAGLAGVFKNIQYF,TGCGCCAGCAGCGCGGGACTAGCGGGAGTTTTCAAAAACATTCAGTACTTC
TRBD1,many,TRBV5-4,TRBJ1-2,CASSLITSGTGWWSYTF,TGTGCCAGCAGCCTGATTACCTCCGGGACAGGGTGGTGGAGCTACACCTTC
-,-,TRBV7-9,TRBJ1-4,CASSSTGNEKLFF,TGTGCCAGCAGCTCAACAGGGAATGAAAAACTGTTTTTT
-,-,TRBV6-1,TRBJ1-2,CASSEAPRTMLYGYTF,TGTGCCAGCAGTGAAGCTCCTAGGACAATGCTCTATGGCTACACCTTC
TRBD1,-,TRBV6-5,TRBJ1-2,CASSSDRVAVDYGYTF,TGTGCCAGCAGTTCCGACAGGGTGGCGGTGGACTATGGCTACACCTTC
TRBD2,-,TRBV10-1,TRBJ2-5,CASSARGREETQYF,TGCGCCAGCAGTGCCCGGGGGAGGGAAGAGACCCAGTACTTC
-,-,TRBV19,TRBJ1-1,CASSIVSLNSRGTEAFF,TGTGCCAGTAGTATAGTTAGTCTGAACTCTCGGGGCACTGAAGCTTTCTTT
-,-,TRBV7-8,TRBJ2-5,CASTKADTQETQYF,TGTGCCAGCACCAAGGCGGACACCCAAGAGACCCAGTACTTC
-,-,TRBV18,TRBJ1-1,CASSPNMGSGGTEAFF,TGTGCCAGCTCACCAAACATGGGGAGTGGTGGCACTGAAGCTTTCTTT
-,-,TRBV5-8,TRBJ1-5,CASSSRRGGNQPQHF,TGTGCCAGCAGCTCCCGACGGGGTGGTAATCAGCCCCAGCATTTT
TRBD1,-,TRBV5-1,TRBJ2-1,CASSLNRQGREQFF,TGCGCCAGCAGCCTTAACCGACAGGGACGTGAGCAGTTCTTC
TRBD2,once,TRBV9,TRBJ2-1,CASSVVATSGGSSYNEQFF,TGTGCCAGCAGCGTAGTCGCCACTAGCGGGGGGTCCTCCTACAATGAGCAGTTCTTC
-,few,TRBV5-1,TRBJ1-2,CASSLGTDYGYTF,TGCGCCAGCAGCTTGGGTACAGACTATGGCTACACCTTC
TRBD2,-,TRBV15,TRBJ2-3,CATSRDGASGYTDTQYF,TGTGCCACCAGCAGAGATGGCGCTAGCGGTTACACAGATACGCAGTATTTT
-,few,TRBV4-1,TRBJ2-1,CASSQLGRGHSYNEQFF,TGCGCCAGCAGCCAGCTGGGGAGGGGACACTCCTACAATGAGCAGTTCTTC
TRBD1,-,TRBV11-2,TRBJ2-6,CASILRDRVVGANVLTF,TGTGCCAGCATCCTACGGGACAGGGTTGTCGGGGCCAACGTCCTGACTTTC
-,-,TRBV15,TRBJ1-1,CATQSPRNEAFF,TGTGCCACCCAATCCCCGAGGAATGAAGCTTTCTTT
-,-,TRBV2,TRBJ1-1,CASSDELMNTEAFF,TGTGCCAGCAGTGACGAGTTGATGAACACTGAAGCTTTCTTT
TRBD1,-,TRBV5-1,TRBJ2-3,CASRTSPGQTNSDTQYF,TGCGCCAGCCGCACGAGTCCGGGACAGACAAATTCAGATACGCAGTATTTT
-,few,TRBV11-2,TRBJ2-3,CASSPLTRRVTDTQYF,TGTGCCAGCAGCCCACTTACGCGCCGCGTCACAGATACGCAGTATTTT
TRBD2,-,TRBV7-2,TRBJ2-3,CASSLDWREVTDTQYF,TGTGCCAGCAGCTTAGATTGGCGGGAGGTCACAGATACGCAGTATTTT
TRBD2,-,TRBV11-3,TRBJ2-3,CASSPTRLAGLTDTQYF,TGTGCCAGCAGCCCCACCCGGCTAGCGGGCCTCACAGATACGCAGTATTTT
TRBD1,-,TRBV4-1,TRBJ1-2,CASSQRPGQVYGYTF,TGCGCCAGCAGCCAGAGACCGGGACAGGTCTATGGCTACACCTTC
-,-,TRBV11-2,TRBJ1-1,CASSLPNGGARGEAFF,TGTGCCAGCAGCTTACCCAACGGAGGGGCACGCGGTGAAGCTTTCTTT
-,-,TRBV7-9,TRBJ2-3,CASSLARQVDTDTQYF,TGTGCCAGCAGCTTAGCGCGACAGGTAGACACAGATACGCAGTATTTT
TRBD2,once,TRBV9,TRBJ2-5,CASSVGGRAGGQETQYF,TGTGCCAGCAGCGTAGGAGGCCGAGCGGGGGGCCAAGAGACCCAGTACTTC
-,-,TRBV7-8,TRBJ1-2,CASTRGRTGGYTF,TGTGCCAGCACCCGCGGGAGGACTGGGGGCTACACCTTC
TRBD1,few,TRBV6-1,TRBJ1-6,CASSEVPTQGAYNSPLHF,TGTGCCAGCAGTGAAGTTCCCACGCAGGGGGCGTATAATTCACCCCTCCACTTT
-,-,TRBV19,TRBJ1-1,CASRPRGQAEAFF,TGTGCCAGTAGGCCCCGGGGTCAGGCTGAAGCTTTCTTT
TRBD1,-,TRBV5-1,TRBJ2-7,CASGQGLYEQYF,TGCGCCAGCGGACAGGGACTTTACGAGCAGTACTTC
-,-,TRBV27,TRBJ1-2,CASSTAAGTYGYTF,TGTGCCAGCAGCACCGCGGCAGGGACATATGGCTACACCTTC
TRBD2,few,TRBV14,TRBJ2-3,CASSQVSGPRDTQYF,TGTGCCAGCAGCCAAGTTAGCGGGCCCCGAGATACGCAGTATTTT
TRBD2,-,TRBV9,TRBJ2-3,CASNAGVLTDTQYF,TGTGCCAGCAATGCGGGGGTGTTAACAGATACGCAGTATTTT
-,-,TRBV2,TRBJ1-3,CASSDQGLSGNTIYF,TGTGCCAGCAGTGATCAGGGCTTATCTGGAAACACCATATATTTT
-,-,TRBV2,TRBJ2-5,CASSEQGQWETQYF,TGTGCCAGCAGTGAACAGGGACAATGGGAGACCCAGTACTTC
TRBD1,once,TRBV6-1,TRBJ1-5,CASSATGGWSNQPQHF,TGTGCCAGCAGTGCTACAGGGGGCTGGAGCAATCAGCCCCAGCATTTT
TRBD2,once,TRBV5-1,TRBJ2-3,CASSPTVAGNTDTQYF,TGCGCCAGCAGCCCCACGGTAGCGGGAAACACAGATACGCAGTATTTT
TRBD2,-,TRBV10-2,TRBJ2-7,CASTGGEGPYEQYF,TGCGCCAGCACAGGCGGGGAGGGCCCCTACGAGCAGTACTTC
TRBD1,-,TRBV7-6,TRBJ1-2,CASSFLGSRDSDYGYTF,TGTGCCAGCAGTTTTTTGGGGTCCAGGGACAGTGACTATGGCTACACCTTC
-,-,TRBV14,TRBJ2-5,CASSQVKGGKSETQYF,TGTGCCAGCAGCCAAGTTAAAGGCGGCAAATCAGAGACCCAGTACTTC
TRBD1,-,TRBV5-4,TRBJ2-1,CASSQGALNEQFF,TGTGCCAGCAGTCAGGGGGCCCTTAATGAGCAGTTCTTC
TRBD1,few,TRBV7-2,TRBJ2-3,CASSSSIKDRGTDTQYF,TGTGCCAGCAGCTCTAGCATTAAGGACAGGGGCACAGATACGCAGTATTTT
-,few,TRBV7-9,TRBJ1-1,CASTLRFRRRGNTEAFF,TGTGCCAGCACCCTTCGCTTCCGACGGCGGGGGAACACTGAAGCTTTCTTT
-,-,TRBV9,TRBJ2-3,CASQASIALDTQYF,TGTGCCAGTCAGGCAAGTATCGCACTAGATACGCAGTATTTT
-,-,TRBV27,TRBJ1-5,CASSLQGSQPQHF,TGTGCCAGCAGTTTACAGGGTTCTCAGCCCCAGCATTTT
TRBD2,-,TRBV11-1,TRBJ2-5,CASSPRGETQYF,TGTGCCAGCAGCCCGCGGGGGGAGACCCAGTACTTC